This TCR beta chain is drawn from a study of CD8 T cells in ankylosing spondylitis. V gave up 4 bases and J gave up 5 bases, with 16 bases separating them. The CDR3 length is 15 residues. CDR1 and CDR2 from the germline V gene are SGHDT and YYEEEE. From the 5' RACE reads, TCRdb called clonotypes with MiXCR, one entry per CDR3 protein. The sample contains roughly 200,000 distinct CDR3 sequences, around 24% of which appear only once. This clonotype was recorded many times. Its antigen is undetermined. Points from the study as a whole: Reportedly, disease-linked clones are significantly enriched in ankylosing spondylitis patients' matched synovial fluid. Disease-associated clonotypes exhibited CD8+ identity and were relatively infrequent in peripheral blood.

The chain employs TRBV5-6 and TRBJ2-1; D may be TRBD2 (6 bases). The sequence was collected from a male donor with ankylosing spondylitis or in good health (not recorded which). The specimen sequenced was blood, either unsorted or a sorted T cell fraction (not recorded which). The CDR3 protein is CASSHGTSNNNEQFF. The CDR3 region has the DNA TGTGCCAGCAGCCACGGGACTTCTAATAACAATGAGCAGTTCTTC.